The 11 T cell receptor beta chains listed next were all sequenced from one sample in a study of T cell repertoires in cytomegalovirus infection. Antigens for these TCRs are unknown. TCRdb re-called the reads with MiXCR, one entry per CDR3 protein. The sample contains around 430,000 distinct CDR3 sequences, about 42% of which appear only once. This specimen consisted of cultured PBMCs, obtained from culture after CMV antigen stimulation. The receptors originated from a human donor in good health (CMV status not recorded). Some clones in this sample may be carry-over from other donors' samples.

J is TRBJ2-7 and V is TRBV27; D is possibly TRBD1 (5 bases). The V gene's germline CDR1 is MNHEY and CDR2 SMNVEV (reference sequence). V lost 5 bases to trimming and J lost 3 bases, with 11 bases between them. This CDR3 has 13 residues. CDR3 sequence: CASSPYQGYEQYF. CDR3 coding DNA: TGTGCCAGCAGTCCCTATCAGGGCTACGAGCAGTACTTC.

V usage is TRBV12-3 or TRBV12-4 and J usage is TRBJ1-2; D may be TRBD1 (6 bases). Trimming pared 4 bases from V and 4 bases from J, leaving 13 bases between. The length of the CDR3 is 14 residues. CDR3 residues: CASSYQGSGYGYTF. CDR3 nucleotides: TGTGCCAGCAGTTACCAGGGGTCGGGCTATGGCTACACCTTC.

The chain carries TRBV6-8 and TRBJ2-5, with 10 bases lining up with TRBD2. The ends lost 7 bases at V and 1 base at J; junction bases unmatched: 9. The CDR3 is made up of 16 amino acids. Germline V CDR1 and CDR2: MNHGY, SAAAGT. CDR3 in DNA: TGTGCCAGCAACAGCTATAGCGGGGGGCCCCAAGAGACCCAGTACTTC. This encodes CASNSYSGGPQETQYF.

The chain carries TRBV6-6 and TRBJ1-5; no definite D call. CDR1 and CDR2 from the germline V gene are MNHNY and SVGAGI (reference sequence). Trimming removed 7 bases from V and 8 bases from J, with 18 bases in between. CDR3 length equals 14 residues. CDR3 protein: CASNLFRRLEPQHF. In DNA, the CDR3 is TGTGCCAGCAATCTCTTTAGGAGATTGGAGCCCCAGCATTTT.

This chain connects TRBV20-1 to TRBJ1-6, with D possibly TRBD1 on 5 matching bases. The V end lost 4 bases, the J end lost 5 bases, and 9 bases lay between the germline ends. The V gene's germline CDR1 is DFQATT and CDR2 SNEGSKA (reference sequence). The CDR3 is 13 residues long. The CDR3 DNA is TGCAGTGCTAAAGAGGGGAATAATTCACCCCTCCACTTT. It yields the protein CSAKEGNNSPLHF.

The CDR3 DNA reads TGTGCCACCGCCGGGGACAACGATGAGCAGTTCTTC. Its translation: CATAGDNDEQFF. J is TRBJ2-1 and V is TRBV10-3, with D tentatively TRBD1 (6 bases). CDR1 is ENHRY, CDR2 SYGVKD, per germline. Between the trimmed V and J ends, which lost 10 bases and 8 bases, there was a span of 15 bases. CDR3 length: 12 amino acids.

This clonotype was picked up one time. The chain links TRBV7-2 to TRBJ1-5; 7 nucleotides line up with TRBD1. Looked up from germline, CDR1 is SGHTA and CDR2 is FQGNSA. The CDR3 is 15 amino acids. V lost 3 bases, J lost 6 bases, and 8 bases stayed unmatched. Written as DNA, the CDR3 is TGTGCCAGCAGCTTGCCTACAGGGGACGGTCAGCCCCAGCATTTT. Protein: CASSLPTGDGQPQHF.

The sample holds one count of this clonotype. A much larger clone sits a single nucleotide away, making a read error possible. V gene TRBV7-2 combines with J gene TRBJ2-5, with 10 positions matching TRBD1. The V and J ends lost 5 bases and 5 bases, in that order; junction bases with no gene match: 8. Germline V gene data show CDR1 as SGHTA and CDR2 as FQGNSA. The CDR3 has 15 residues. CDR3 nucleotides: TGTGCCAGCAGCCCACAGACAGGGGGCAAGGAGACCCAGTACTTC. It codes for CASSPQTGGKETQYF.

The chain carries TRBV20-1 and TRBJ1-1; no reliable D call. The CDR3 is 15 residues long. With 0 bases removed from V and 4 bases from J, the gap between germline ends came to 15 bases. CDR1 DFQATT and CDR2 SNEGSKA come from the germline V gene (reference sequence). The CDR3 DNA reads TGCAGTGCTAGAGACCAAATGGCCGGTCGCACTGAAGCTTTCTTT. It codes for CSARDQMAGRTEAFF.

The chain couples TRBV27 to TRBJ1-4, with D possibly matching TRBD1 (6 bases). This CDR3 comprises 15 residues. The germline gives CDR1 MNHEY, CDR2 SMNVEV (reference sequence). V dropped 7 bases and J dropped 5 bases, with 17 bases sitting between them. The CDR3 DNA reads as TGTGCCAGCAAGGGGGGGAAAGTAGAAAATGAAAAACTGTTTTTT. It encodes CASKGGKVENEKLFF.

The V gene is TRBV20-1, the J gene TRBJ2-5; possibly TRBD1 for D (6 bases). Germline CDR1 DFQATT, CDR2 SNEGSKA (reference sequence). V lost 3 bases and J lost 2, with 13 bases in between. The CDR3 totals 14 residues. The CDR3 DNA follows: TGCAGTGCTAGGGAACAGGGCAGGCAAGAGACCCAGTACTTC. It codes for CSAREQGRQETQYF.